These 25 T cell receptor beta chains were all obtained from the same sample, sequenced in a study of cytomegalovirus exposure and HLA in healthy donors. Both 60 Vbeta primers and 13 Jbeta primers went into the PCR. Clones were sequenced by immunoSEQ multiplex PCR, and TCRdb holds only the in-frame ones, with some missing. This table has about 180,000 clones, around four fifths appearing once. Sequences were obtained from PBMCs. These receptor sequences come from a man aged 25 to 40 in good health and CMV-seronegative.

The chain has TRBV18 and TRBJ1-6; possible D gene TRBD1, 6 bases. V was shortened by 6 bases and J by 5 bases, with 23 bases between the two germline ends. CDR3 length equals 18 residues. The germline V gene has CDR1 KGHSH and CDR2 LQKENI. CDR3 loop: CASSLDGTGQTNNSPLHF. Here the CDR3 DNA reads TGTGCCAGCTCTCTAGACGGGACCGGACAGACAAATAATTCACCCCTCCACTTT.

The V and J genes are TRBV30 and TRBJ2-7; 9 bases map to TRBD1. Germline CDR1 reads GTSNPN; CDR2 reads SVGIG (reference sequence). The CDR3 runs to 14 residues. The V and J ends lost 5 bases and 2 bases, in that order; junction bases with no gene match: 7. CDR3 sequence (DNA): TGTGCCTGGGCCGGACAGGGGCGCACCTACGAGCAGTACTTC. This translates into CAWAGQGRTYEQYF.

V is TRBV30 and J is TRBJ2-7, with TRBD1 as a possible D gene (6 bases). V lost 3 bases and J 1 base, leaving 13 bases between the germline ends. CDR1 is GTSNPN and CDR2 is SVGIG in the germline V gene (reference sequence). The CDR3 sequence is 14 residues long. This CDR3 is CAWSAGARSYEQYF. The CDR3 bases are TGTGCCTGGAGCGCAGGGGCCAGATCCTACGAGCAGTACTTC.

This chain joins TRBV7-2 and TRBJ2-1; 12 bases align to TRBD2. V shed 3 bases and J 7 bases; nucleotides not matched to a gene: 7. The CDR3 sequence is 16 residues long. Per germline, CDR1 SGHTA and CDR2 FQGNSA. The CDR3 here is CASSFYLAGGPNEQFF. The CDR3 DNA sequence: TGTGCCAGCAGCTTCTACCTAGCGGGGGGGCCTAATGAGCAGTTCTTC.

Details on this clone: At one end the junction does not follow the germline gene, possibly because of a read error. J is TRBJ2-7 and V is TRBV7-9; TRBD1 aligns across 7 bases. Germline V gene lookup returns CDR1 SEHNR and CDR2 FQNEAQ (reference sequence). The CDR3 extends over 15 amino acids. In nucleotides, the CDR3 is TGTTCCAGCAGCTCCGGTGACAGGGACTCCTACGAGCAGTACTTC. Amino acid sequence: CSSSSGDRDSYEQYF.

This chain uses TRBV25-1 with TRBJ1-1; D gene ambiguous. This CDR3 comprises 15 residues. Germline CDR1 reads MGHDK; CDR2 reads SYGVNS. V gave up 0 bases and J gave up 1 base, with 9 bases separating them. The CDR3, as DNA: TGTGCCAGCAGTGAATATCGAGGGCAGAACACTGAAGCTTTCTTT. It specifies CASSEYRGQNTEAFF.

This sequence joins TRBV7-2 and TRBJ2-3, with TRBD2 identical over 8 bases. The CDR3 spans 15 residues. Germline values: CDR1 SGHTA, CDR2 FQGNSA. V gave up 5 bases and J gave up 4 bases; unmatched junction bases: 8. This CDR3 is CASSGRGGQADTQYF. DNA for the CDR3: TGTGCCAGCAGCGGCCGCGGGGGGCAGGCAGATACGCAGTATTTT. The whole variable domain, remainder taken from reference TRBV7-2 and TRBJ2-3, is GAGVSQSPSNKVTEKGKDVELRCDPISGHTALYWYRQSLGQGLEFLIYFQGNSAPDKSGLPSDRFSAERTGGSVSTLTIQRTQQEDSAVYLCASSGRGGQADTQYFGPGTRLTVL.

V and J are TRBV6-6 and TRBJ2-7; 7 bases line up with TRBD2. Germline CDR1 MNHNY, CDR2 SVGAGI (reference sequence). The CDR3 contains 13 residues. V lost 2 bases to trimming and J lost 7 bases; unmatched junction nucleotides: 5. CDR3 in amino acids: CASSYMGGGEQYF. CDR3 in DNA: TGTGCCAGCAGTTACATGGGGGGGGGTGAGCAGTACTTC.

The chain employs TRBV11-2 and TRBJ1-2, with 7 bases lining up with TRBD1. The CDR3 runs 17 residues. CDR1 and CDR2 (germline): SGHAT, FQNNGV. With 1 base clipped from V and 3 bases from J, the junction kept 11 bases outside the gene matches. The DNA for the CDR3 is TGTGCCAGCAGCTTAGTCCAGGGGGATGGTTCGCACTATGGCTACACCTTC. It specifies CASSLVQGDGSHYGYTF.

This rearrangement joins TRBV4-1 to TRBJ1-2; no definite D call. The V and J ends lost 4 bases and 2 bases respectively, with 11 bases between them. The CDR3 covers 14 residues. Germline assignment: CDR1 MGHRA and CDR2 YSYEKL. The CDR3 sequence is CASSPSGKNYGYTF. The DNA for the CDR3 is TGCGCCAGCAGCCCCTCGGGGAAAAACTATGGCTACACCTTC.

The chain employs TRBV28 and TRBJ1-5; a weak D match, TRBD1 (5 bases). Germline V lookup: CDR1 MDHEN, CDR2 SYDVKM. The V end lost 7 bases, the J end lost 0 bases, and 13 bases lay between the germline ends. This CDR3 region has 15 residues. The CDR3 nucleotides are TGTGCCAGCACCCTCCTCGGGGGTAGCAATCAGCCCCAGCATTTT. Protein product: CASTLLGGSNQPQHF.

The CDR3 DNA sequence: TGTGCCAGCAGTCTAGACAGTTCGAGATATGGCTACACCTTC. This encodes CASSLDSSRYGYTF. The rearrangement links TRBV6-5 to TRBJ1-2, with D possibly being TRBD1 (5 bases). CDR3 length: 14 amino acids. Germline V gene sequence: CDR1 MNHEY, CDR2 SVGAGI. V lost 5 bases and J lost 5, with 15 bases in between.

This clone occurred a few times. This rearrangement joins TRBV18 to TRBJ2-3, with D perhaps matching TRBD2 (5 bases). CDR1 is KGHSH and CDR2 is LQKENI in the germline V gene. V lost 10 bases to trimming and J lost 1 base, with 21 bases between them. This CDR3 region has 16 residues. In DNA form, the CDR3 reads TGTGCCAAGAACATTGAACATAGCGAGGGCACAGATACGCAGTATTTT. This encodes CAKNIEHSEGTDTQYF.

The rearrangement links TRBV4-3 to TRBJ1-2; TRBD1 agrees at 9 bases. The CDR3 contains 18 residues. V lost 0 bases, J lost 0 bases, and 8 bases stayed unmatched. The germline gives CDR1 LGHNA, CDR2 YSLEER. In DNA form, the CDR3 reads TGCGCCAGCAGCCAAGATTCCACAGGGGGCGGATCTAACTATGGCTACACCTTC. Translating gives CASSQDSTGGGSNYGYTF.

This chain links TRBV9 with TRBJ2-1, with 9 bases matching TRBD1. J lost 2 bases, V lost 6 bases, and 15 bases had no gene match. CDR3 length: 18 amino acids. Germline loops: CDR1 SGDLS, CDR2 YYNGEE. The CDR3 is CASTPGQGWGPPYNEQFF. CDR3 in DNA: TGTGCCAGCACTCCGGGACAGGGTTGGGGCCCCCCCTACAATGAGCAGTTCTTC.

This chain uses TRBV19 with TRBJ1-1; no definite D call. V was pared by 2 bases and J by 3 bases, with 16 bases between. The CDR3 runs to 16 residues. CDR1 is LNHDA, CDR2 SQIVND, per germline (reference sequence). CDR3 loop: CASSISGSYGYTEAFF. CDR3 DNA sequence: TGTGCCAGTAGTATATCCGGCTCATACGGGTACACTGAAGCTTTCTTT.

The chain carries TRBV7-6 and TRBJ2-1; 8 bases line up with TRBD2. This CDR3 has 17 amino acids. J lost 4 bases, V lost 2 bases, and 10 bases had no gene match. CDR1 is SGHVS and CDR2 is FNYEAQ in the germline V gene. The CDR3 is CASSLSLGKRGYNEQFF. The CDR3 nucleotides read TGTGCCAGCAGCTTATCCCTAGGGAAGCGGGGGTACAATGAGCAGTTCTTC.

The chain employs TRBV15 and TRBJ1-3, with a possible D match to TRBD1 (5 bases). CDR3 size: 16 residues. Germline V lookup: CDR1 LNHNV, CDR2 YYDKDF (reference sequence). V was cut by 6 bases and J by 1 base, with 16 bases left in between. DNA for the CDR3: TGTGCCACCAGGGGGGAGGGGAAAGGATCTGGAAACACCATATATTTT. Translation: CATRGEGKGSGNTIYF.

The chain employs TRBV7-8 and TRBJ2-7; the D is unclear. Trimming took 5 bases from V and 6 from J, leaving 11 bases between them. CDR3 length: 12 residues. Per the germline V gene, CDR1 is SGHVS and CDR2 is FQNEAQ. CDR3 in amino acids: CASSPARFEQYF. The CDR3 nucleotides are TGTGCCAGCAGCCCCGCGAGGTTCGAGCAGTACTTC.

V gene TRBV9 combines with J gene TRBJ2-7; 8 nucleotides match TRBD2. This CDR3 is 15 amino acids long. The germline CDR1 and CDR2 sequences are SGDLS and YYNGEE. The V segment lost 1 base and the J segment 2 bases; nucleotides outside the gene matches: 5. DNA for the CDR3: TGTGCCAGCAGCGTACGAGCGGGAGATGCCTACGAGCAGTACTTC. Translation: CASSVRAGDAYEQYF.

This chain uses TRBV11-2 with TRBJ1-5; D ambiguous. Germline loops: CDR1 SGHAT, CDR2 FQNNGV. V lost 0 bases to trimming and J lost 2 bases, with 17 bases between them. The CDR3 runs 18 residues. CDR3 bases: TGTGCCAGCAGCTTAGAATCGTGGCCCACGACTGGCAATCAGCCCCAGCATTTT. Translation: CASSLESWPTTGNQPQHF.

CDR3 in DNA: TGTGCCAGCAGTCCCGCCGGGACAGGGAGAGAAAAACTGTTTTTT. It translates to CASSPAGTGREKLFF. The rearrangement links TRBV27 to TRBJ1-4; 9 nucleotides match TRBD1. CDR3 length: 15 residues. With 5 bases clipped from V and 8 bases from J, the junction kept 9 bases outside the gene matches. Germline CDR1 and CDR2: MNHEY and SMNVEV (reference sequence).

This clone was seen a handful of times. The V call is TRBV19, the J call TRBJ2-7; 7 bases match TRBD1. V trimming: 1 base; J trimming: 3 bases; junction bases outside the gene matches: 3. This CDR3 is built from 14 residues. Germline CDR1 LNHDA, CDR2 SQIVND (reference sequence). Here the CDR3 DNA reads TGTGCCAGTAGTATAGGACAGGGCAGCTACGAGCAGTACTTC. Translation gives CASSIGQGSYEQYF.

The V gene is TRBV7-9, the J gene TRBJ2-1; the match to TRBD1 covers 12 bases. Per germline, CDR1 SEHNR and CDR2 FQNEAQ (reference sequence). The length of the CDR3 is 16 residues. J was trimmed by 9 bases and V by 3 bases; bases with no gene match: 9. The CDR3 spells CASSFRGTGGRGEQFF. CDR3 nucleotides: TGTGCCAGCAGCTTTAGGGGGACAGGGGGCAGGGGTGAGCAGTTCTTC.

The V and J genes are TRBV5-1 and TRBJ2-7; 9 bases line up with TRBD1. CDR3 size: 14 residues. Germline V gives CDR1 SGHRS, CDR2 YFSETQ. Losses at the gene ends were 4 bases for V and 5 bases for J; bases not matched to a gene: 7. CDR3 amino acids: CASSLGTGSHEQYF. CDR3 DNA: TGCGCCAGCAGCCTGGGGACAGGGTCACACGAGCAGTACTTC. The variable domain in full, with the rest retrieved from reference TRBV5-1 and TRBJ2-7, is KAGVTQTPRYLIKTRGQQVTLSCSPISGHRSVSWYQQTPGQGLQFLFEYFSETQRNKGNFPGRFSGRQFSNSRSEMNVSTLELGDSALYLCASSLGTGSHEQYFGPGTRLTVT.